The present entry profiles one TCR beta chain with its context. Antigen: not known. These data belong to a study of immune evolution from preneoplasia to lung adenocarcinoma. The method was immunoSEQ multiplex PCR; TCRdb's version includes in-frame clones alone and lacks a portion of them. The table includes approximately 9,000 clones, just under 80% detected once. V lost 4 bases and J lost 2; bases outside the gene matches: 10. Per germline, CDR1 SGHVS and CDR2 FNYEAQ. The CDR3 length is 17 residues. Overall study results and limits: Later-stage lesions appeared to have more T cells, more diversity, less clonality.

The sequenced material came from FFPE adjacent normal lung tissue. The gene calls are TRBV7-6 and TRBJ2-3, with 9 nucleotides matching TRBD1. This TCR was recovered from a person aged 55-79 years with lung adenocarcinoma. CDR3 residues: CASSSASGTGYTDTQYF. CDR3 DNA sequence: TGTGCCAGCAGCTCTGCTTCCGGGACAGGGTACACAGATACGCAGTATTTT.